The 32 T cell receptor beta chains in this list originate from one sample, sequenced in a study of blood T cell repertoires in COVID-19. Repertoires were generated with immunoSEQ multiplex PCR, while TCRdb's copy carries only in-frame clones and drops some. The sample records about 140,000 clones, approximately 82% being singletons. The sequenced sample consisted of peripheral blood. These receptors originate from a man in his sixties with active or convalescent COVID-19.

The chain has TRBV18 and TRBJ1-5; D is unclear. This CDR3 region has 13 residues. The germline V gene has CDR1 KGHSH and CDR2 LQKENI. V was pared by 5 bases and J by 3 bases, with 8 bases between. DNA of the CDR3: TGTGCCAGCTCAGCGGCGATCAATCAGCCCCAGCATTTT. It translates to CASSAAINQPQHF.

As to this clone: This same CDR3 is encoded by further DNA sequences in the sample. J is TRBJ1-6 and V is TRBV18; 10 bases are shared with TRBD1. Germline CDR1 and CDR2: KGHSH and LQKENI. V gave up 4 bases and J gave up 5 bases; unmatched junction bases: 2. The CDR3 contains 15 residues. The chain's CDR3 is CASSRGTGDNSPLHF. The CDR3 region has the DNA TGTGCCAGCTCACGGGGGACAGGGGATAATTCACCCCTCCACTTT.

This chain uses TRBV30 with TRBJ1-2; the match to TRBD1 covers 9 bases. V was clipped by 8 bases and J by 6 bases; unmatched bases: 16. The CDR3 sequence is 15 residues long. The V gene's germline CDR1 is GTSNPN and CDR2 SVGIG (reference sequence). CDR3 bases: TGTGCCAGAACCATTACAGGGGGCGCTTCGGATGGCTACACCTTC. Protein: CARTITGGASDGYTF.

The genes are TRBV24-1 and TRBJ2-3, with 11 nucleotides matching TRBD2. Germline trimming cut 9 bases from V and 6 bases from J; bases unmatched to any gene: 7. This CDR3 is built from 14 residues. Per the germline V gene, CDR1 is KGHDR and CDR2 is SFDVKD. The CDR3 loop reads CATRSGRAADTQYF. The CDR3 DNA is TGTGCCACCCGTAGCGGGAGGGCTGCGGATACGCAGTATTTT.

The chain recombines TRBV10-3 with TRBJ1-2; no clear D. CDR3 length equals 12 residues. Germline-derived CDR1 and CDR2 are ENHRY and SYGVKD. V lost 5 bases, J lost 7 bases, and 11 bases lay in between. The CDR3 protein is CAISPGSPGYTF. CDR3 nucleotide sequence: TGTGCCATCAGTCCCGGGTCTCCTGGCTACACCTTC.

The V gene is TRBV5-1, the J gene TRBJ1-4, with TRBD1 matching 8 bases. Unmatched junction bases numbered 7, after V lost 5 bases and J lost 7 bases. Per germline, CDR1 SGHRS and CDR2 YFSETQ. The CDR3 spans 14 residues. The chain's CDR3 is CASRTAGGGEKLFF. CDR3 nucleotide sequence: TGCGCCAGCAGAACGGCAGGGGGCGGTGAAAAACTGTTTTTT.

In DNA form, the CDR3 reads TGTGCCAGCAGCGTGGACAGACAGGGTGGCTACACCTTC. Translated, it gives CASSVDRQGGYTF. The V and J genes are TRBV9 and TRBJ1-2; 7 positions agree with TRBD1. J was trimmed by 7 bases and V by 2 bases; bases with no gene match: 5. CDR3 length equals 13 residues. CDR1 and CDR2 from the germline V gene are SGDLS and YYNGEE.

The V call is TRBV7-2, the J call TRBJ2-2; possible D gene TRBD2, 7 bases. The length of the CDR3 is 18 residues. The V end lost 7 bases, the J end lost 3 bases, and 24 bases lay between the germline ends. Germline V gene lookup returns CDR1 SGHTA and CDR2 FQGNSA. CDR3 nucleotide sequence: TGTGCCAGCATCATGGGGGGGTCCAGGGGCCGCTACACCGGGGAGCTGTTTTTT. Its protein product is CASIMGGSRGRYTGELFF.

Only a few counts were recorded for this clone. The chain employs TRBV18 and TRBJ1-3; 7 bases map to TRBD1. Germline-derived CDR1 and CDR2 are KGHSH and LQKENI. V gave up 6 bases and J gave up 1 base; unmatched junction bases: 15. There are 18 residues in the CDR3. CDR3 sequence reads: CASSPTGQVGPSGNTIYF. The CDR3 DNA sequence: TGTGCCAGCTCTCCTACCGGACAGGTAGGGCCTTCTGGAAACACCATATATTTT. Full variable domain (missing parts from reference TRBV18 and TRBJ1-3): NAGVMQNPRHLVRRRGQEARLRCSPMKGHSHVYWYRQLPEEGLKFMVYLQKENIIDESGMPKERFSAEFPKEGPSILRIQQVVRGDSAAYFCASSPTGQVGPSGNTIYFGEGSWLTVV.

The V call is TRBV11-2, the J call TRBJ1-1; D remains ambiguous. This CDR3 comprises 11 residues. Trimming took off 3 bases at V and 5 bases at J, with 4 bases between the two ends. Looked up from germline, CDR1 is SGHAT and CDR2 is FQNNGV. CDR3 nucleotides: TGTGCCAGCAGCTTCAGAACTGAAGCTTTCTTT. It yields the protein CASSFRTEAFF.

The table lists this clone with a few counts. The chain recombines TRBV3-1 (or the pseudogene TRBV3-2) with TRBJ1-5; 8 nucleotides line up with TRBD1. This CDR3 contains 18 residues. J gave up 3 bases and V 4 bases, and 14 bases lay outside the gene matches. Looked up from germline, CDR1 is LGHDT and CDR2 is YNNKEL (reference sequence). CDR3 sequence reads: CASSLPPVGQGLNQPQHF. Written as DNA, the CDR3 is TGTGCCAGCAGCCTACCCCCTGTCGGACAGGGCCTCAATCAGCCCCAGCATTTT.

This clone has only a few counts. This chain joins TRBV2 and TRBJ1-4, with D perhaps TRBD1 (5 bases). The CDR3 is 15 amino acids. CDR1 is SNHLY, CDR2 FYNNEI, per germline. V was cut by 6 bases and J by 2 bases, with 13 bases left in between. The CDR3 DNA is TGTGCCAGCAGCGCCTCACAGGAGACTAATGAAAAACTGTTTTTT. Encoded protein: CASSASQETNEKLFF.

The V call is TRBV27, the J call TRBJ2-5; tentatively, D is TRBD1 (6 bases). The V end was cut by 2 bases, the J end by 9 bases, with 31 bases between. The length of the CDR3 is 19 residues. The V gene's germline CDR1 is MNHEY and CDR2 SMNVEV (reference sequence). DNA for the CDR3: TGTGCCAGCAGTTTAGTTGGGTTCGGCGGACAGCACAAGAGAGGGGCCCAGTACTTC. The encoded protein is CASSLVGFGGQHKRGAQYF.

The chain couples TRBV10-2 to TRBJ2-5; a possible D gene is TRBD2 (7 bases). V lost 6 bases to trimming and J lost 7 bases, with 18 bases between them. This CDR3 contains 14 residues. The germline gives CDR1 WSHSY, CDR2 SAAADI. CDR3 sequence: CASSLGGETVTQYF. The CDR3, as DNA: TGCGCCAGCAGCCTAGGGGGGGAGACGGTGACCCAGTACTTC.

The chain has TRBV29-1 and TRBJ2-7, with 7 bases identical to TRBD2. The CDR3 totals 13 residues. The germline gives CDR1 SQVTM, CDR2 ANQGSEA. The V gene end was trimmed by 4 bases and the J gene end by 0 bases; junction bases not matched to a gene: 3. CDR3 coding DNA: TGCAGCGTTGTGTGGACTAGCTCCTACGAGCAGTACTTC. This codes for CSVVWTSSYEQYF.

The J gene is TRBJ2-7, the V gene TRBV6-2 or TRBV6-3; 10 nucleotides match TRBD2. The CDR3 sequence is 17 residues long. Germline CDR1 MNHEY, CDR2 SVGEGT. The V segment lost 2 bases and the J segment 2 bases; nucleotides outside the gene matches: 9. Written as DNA, the CDR3 is TGTGCCAGCAGTTACGGGTCGGGACTAGCGAAACCCTACGAGCAGTACGTC. It encodes CASSYGSGLAKPYEQYV.

The V and J genes are TRBV9 and TRBJ2-1, with a tentative D call TRBD2 (6 bases). Germline CDR1 and CDR2: SGDLS and YYNGEE. The V end lost 1 base, the J end lost 0 bases, and 14 bases lay between the germline ends. The CDR3 extends over 17 amino acids. CDR3 coding DNA: TGTGCCAGCAGCGTACACCACGGGGGTAGCTCCTACAATGAGCAGTTCTTC. This codes for CASSVHHGGSSYNEQFF.

V and J are TRBV5-4 and TRBJ1-1; TRBD1 matches 7 bases. Germline V gene lookup returns CDR1 SGHNT and CDR2 YYREEE (reference sequence). The V and J ends lost 0 bases and 5 bases, in that order; junction bases with no gene match: 7. This CDR3 is 15 amino acids long. In DNA form, the CDR3 reads TGTGCCAGCAGCTTGGGGGCGGGACAGAAGACTGAAGCTTTCTTT. Its translation is CASSLGAGQKTEAFF.

This clone appeared once. The chain is built from TRBV11-3 and TRBJ2-3; 13 bases match TRBD2. Germline V CDR1 and CDR2: SGHNT, YENEEA. The length of the CDR3 is 17 residues. J was trimmed by 7 bases and V by 5 bases; bases with no gene match: 12. CDR3 in amino acids: CASSPPGLAGISYTQYF. The CDR3 DNA reads as TGTGCCAGCAGCCCGCCGGGACTAGCGGGGATCTCCTATACGCAGTATTTT.

The V gene is TRBV18, the J gene TRBJ1-5, with TRBD1 identical over 10 bases. The V gene's germline CDR1 is KGHSH and CDR2 LQKENI. Unmatched junction bases numbered 3, after V lost 2 bases and J lost 5 bases. The CDR3 has 15 residues. The CDR3 DNA reads TGTGCCAGCTCACCAACGACAGGGGGCGATCAGCCCCAGCATTTT. Amino acids: CASSPTTGGDQPQHF.

CDR3 coding DNA: TGCGCCAGCAGCCTGGTGGGGACAGAGAACACTGAAGCTTTCTTT. Translated, it gives CASSLVGTENTEAFF. The J gene is TRBJ1-1, the V gene TRBV5-1; the match to TRBD1 covers 7 bases. Germline loops: CDR1 SGHRS, CDR2 YFSETQ. The CDR3 length is 15 residues. J was trimmed by 1 base and V by 4 bases; bases with no gene match: 7.

The rearrangement links TRBV18 to TRBJ2-2, with 7 bases fitting TRBD2. The junction had 4 bases not matched to a gene; V was cut back by 1 base and J by 5 bases. The germline gives CDR1 KGHSH, CDR2 LQKENI. The CDR3 totals 15 residues. The CDR3 loop is CASSPQGLWTGELFF. CDR3 DNA sequence: TGTGCCAGCTCACCACAGGGACTATGGACCGGGGAGCTGTTTTTT. Using reference TRBV18 and TRBJ2-2 for the parts outside the CDR3, the full variable domain is NAGVMQNPRHLVRRRGQEARLRCSPMKGHSHVYWYRQLPEEGLKFMVYLQKENIIDESGMPKERFSAEFPKEGPSILRIQQVVRGDSAAYFCASSPQGLWTGELFFGEGSRLTVL.

This clone was observed a handful of times. The chain carries TRBV6-5 and TRBJ1-2; TRBD1 agrees at 10 bases. V trimming: 8 bases; J trimming: 4 bases; junction bases outside the gene matches: 4. CDR3 size: 13 residues. CDR1 and CDR2 (germline): MNHEY, SVGAGI. CDR3 sequence (DNA): TGTGCCAGCGGGGACAGGGGCCTCTATGGCTACACCTTC. Translation: CASGDRGLYGYTF.

The rearrangement links TRBV11-2 to TRBJ1-3; TRBD1 agrees at 10 bases. The CDR3 totals 16 residues. The germline V gene has CDR1 SGHAT and CDR2 FQNNGV. V shed 5 bases, J shed 4 bases, and the junction held 8 bases outside the gene matches. The CDR3 region is CASSPRQGAKGNTIYF. The CDR3 coding sequence is TGTGCCAGCAGCCCTCGACAGGGGGCGAAAGGAAACACCATATATTTT.

CDR3 in DNA: TGTGCCAGCAGCCAAGAATGGAACCGTGAGACAGATCAAGAGACCCAGTACTTC. Translation: CASSQEWNRETDQETQYF. V gene TRBV3-1 (or the pseudogene TRBV3-2) combines with J gene TRBJ2-5; the D gene is possibly TRBD1 (5 bases). The germline V gene encodes CDR1 LGHDT and CDR2 YNNKEL (reference sequence). Between the trimmed V and J ends, which lost 0 bases and 2 bases, there was a span of 19 bases. This CDR3 region has 18 residues.

The chain recombines TRBV6-2 or TRBV6-3 with TRBJ1-6; TRBD1 agrees at 8 bases. CDR1 MNHEY and CDR2 SVGEGT come from the germline V gene. J was trimmed by 4 bases and V by 5 bases; bases with no gene match: 13. The CDR3 is made up of 18 amino acids. CDR3 sequence reads: CASSPRWTGLDYNSPLHF. DNA of the CDR3: TGTGCCAGCAGTCCAAGATGGACAGGGCTGGATTATAATTCACCCCTCCACTTT.

The chain has TRBV19 and TRBJ1-5; 9 bases are shared with TRBD1. CDR1 LNHDA and CDR2 SQIVND come from the germline V gene (reference sequence). V lost 5 bases and J lost 7; bases outside the gene matches: 12. The CDR3 loop spans 16 amino acids. The CDR3 here is CASSAKDRGGSQPQHF. The CDR3 DNA sequence: TGTGCCAGTAGTGCTAAGGACAGGGGAGGCAGCCAGCCCCAGCATTTT. Complete variable domain (other parts from reference TRBV19 and TRBJ1-5): DGGITQSPKYLFRKEGQNVTLSCEQNLNHDAMYWYRQDPGQGLRLIYYSQIVNDFQKGDIAEGYSVSREKKESFPLTVTSAQKNPTAFYLCASSAKDRGGSQPQHFGDGTRLSIL.

This sequence joins TRBV7-2 and TRBJ1-2, with 8 positions matching TRBD1. From germline, CDR1 is SGHTA and CDR2 FQGNSA. The CDR3 has 14 amino acids. The V gene end was trimmed by 2 bases and the J gene end by 7 bases; junction bases not matched to a gene: 6. CDR3 in amino acids: CASSLRLGQGGYTF. CDR3 nucleotides: TGTGCCAGCAGCTTACGTCTAGGACAGGGTGGCTACACCTTC.

This chain connects TRBV7-6 to TRBJ2-2; 16 positions agree with TRBD2. This CDR3 is built from 19 residues. Germline assignment: CDR1 SGHVS and CDR2 FNYEAQ. Trimming cost V 5 bases and J 3 bases; bases outside gene matches: 9. Here the CDR3 DNA reads TGTGCCAGCAGCCCGGGACTAGCGGGAGGGCCCTCGTACACCGGGGAGCTGTTTTTT. Translated: CASSPGLAGGPSYTGELFF.

This clone has more than one count but fewer than ten. The chain carries TRBV6-5 and TRBJ1-5; possible D gene TRBD1, 5 bases. The V gene's germline CDR1 is MNHEY and CDR2 SVGAGI. Deletions cut 4 bases from V and 0 bases from J, with 10 bases between. The CDR3 covers 15 residues. The CDR3 bases are TGTGCCAGCAGTTCTCTAGACAGTAGCAATCAGCCCCAGCATTTT. Translated, it gives CASSSLDSSNQPQHF.

CDR3 nucleotides: TGTGCCAGCAGCCCCGGACAGGTAGGGGCCTACGAGCAGTACTTC. Protein product: CASSPGQVGAYEQYF. This chain links TRBV7-2 with TRBJ2-7, with 7 bases aligning to TRBD1. J was trimmed by 2 bases and V by 5 bases; bases with no gene match: 9. The germline V gene has CDR1 SGHTA and CDR2 FQGNSA. The length of the CDR3 is 15 residues.

This chain joins TRBV7-2 and TRBJ1-2, with D perhaps matching TRBD1 (5 bases). Germline V gene data show CDR1 as SGHTA and CDR2 as FQGNSA. The CDR3 length is 16 residues. Deletions cut 2 bases from V and 8 bases from J, with 21 bases between. CDR3: CASSLHIQEFLGGYTF. The CDR3 DNA sequence: TGTGCCAGCAGCTTACATATACAGGAATTTTTGGGCGGCTACACCTTC. The whole variable domain, filled in from reference TRBV7-2 and TRBJ1-2, reads GAGVSQSPSNKVTEKGKDVELRCDPISGHTALYWYRQSLGQGLEFLIYFQGNSAPDKSGLPSDRFSAERTGGSVSTLTIQRTQQEDSAVYLCASSLHIQEFLGGYTFGSGTRLTVV.